The next 27 T cell receptor beta chains were all read from a single sample in a study of T cell repertoires in cytomegalovirus infection. A single record per CDR3 protein comes from TCRdb applying MiXCR to the reads. The table has around 330,000 distinct CDR3 sequences, roughly 15% seen once; the top ten hold approximately 12%. Sequenced material: PBMCs. The source of these receptors is a human donor in good health (CMV status not recorded). Some clones in this sample may be carry-over from other donors' samples.

The chain uses TRBV29-1 and TRBJ1-1; 11 bases are shared with TRBD1. Germline-derived CDR1 and CDR2 are SQVTM and ANQGSEA. V gave up 7 bases and J gave up 1 base; unmatched junction bases: 8. This CDR3 has 15 residues. CDR3 coding DNA: TGCAGCGCAGGACAGGGGGCTTCTCGGAACACTGAAGCTTTCTTT. It yields the protein CSAGQGASRNTEAFF.

The chain has TRBV7-9 and TRBJ1-2; tentatively, D is TRBD1 (6 bases). Germline loops: CDR1 SEHNR, CDR2 FQNEAQ (reference sequence). The V gene lost 5 bases and the J gene lost 7 bases, with 26 bases spanning the gap. The CDR3 length is 17 residues. For the CDR3, the DNA is TGTGCCAGCAGCCGCGGGGCAGGGGTTCGCCAACGGCGTGGCTACACCTTC. Protein sequence: CASSRGAGVRQRRGYTF.

The chain is built from TRBV14 and TRBJ1-1; TRBD1 is a possible D gene (5 bases). Germline V gives CDR1 SGHDN, CDR2 FVKESK. The CDR3 is 16 residues long. V was trimmed by 0 bases and J by 3 bases, leaving 14 bases between them. CDR3 sequence reads: CASSQDFGRVHTEAFF. CDR3 nucleotide sequence: TGTGCCAGCAGCCAAGACTTTGGCAGGGTGCACACTGAAGCTTTCTTT.

In its sample, this clonotype was seen many times. This rearrangement joins TRBV7-2 to TRBJ2-7; D tentatively reads TRBD1 or TRBD2 (5 bases each). Trimming cost V 1 base and J 1 base, with 14 bases left between them. The V gene's germline CDR1 is SGHTA and CDR2 FQGNSA. The CDR3 spans 16 residues. The CDR3 bases are TGTGCCAGCAGCTTAGGGGGGTGGGGACGGTCCTACGAGCAGTACTTC. This translates into CASSLGGWGRSYEQYF.

The chain joins TRBV7-9 to TRBJ2-1, with a tentative D call TRBD1 (7 bases). CDR1 and CDR2 from the germline V gene are SEHNR and FQNEAQ (reference sequence). V was cut by 5 bases and J by 7 bases, with 15 bases left in between. This CDR3 is built from 14 residues. This chain's CDR3 is CASSLTAGQNEQFF. CDR3 nucleotides: TGTGCCAGCAGCCTTACCGCGGGACAGAATGAGCAGTTCTTC.

This clonotype was counted a few times. CDR3 residues: CSAGGGRETQYF. The CDR3 DNA sequence: TGCAGTGCTGGGGGGGGGAGGGAGACCCAGTACTTC. The J gene is TRBJ2-5, the V gene TRBV20-1, with 7 bases lining up with TRBD2. Germline V gene lookup returns CDR1 DFQATT and CDR2 SNEGSKA (reference sequence). The ends lost 5 bases at V and 5 bases at J; junction bases unmatched: 5. The CDR3 loop spans 12 amino acids.

This clonotype was seen ten or more times. This chain joins TRBV10-3 and TRBJ1-2; possible D gene TRBD1, 6 bases. The germline V and J ends were trimmed by 11 bases and 2 bases, with 18 bases remaining between them. CDR3 size: 14 residues. The germline V gene encodes CDR1 ENHRY and CDR2 SYGVKD. The CDR3 sequence is CASGGGGANYGYTF. The CDR3 bases are TGTGCCTCTGGTGGGGGGGGCGCGAACTATGGCTACACCTTC.

The genes are TRBV20-1 and TRBJ2-7; TRBD1 agrees at 10 bases. V lost 4 bases and J lost 3; bases outside the gene matches: 6. CDR1 and CDR2 from the germline V gene are DFQATT and SNEGSKA (reference sequence). The CDR3 covers 14 residues. The CDR3 bases are TGCAGTGCTAAGAAGGGGACAGGGGTCTACGAGCAGTACTTC. It encodes CSAKKGTGVYEQYF.

The chain links TRBV28 to TRBJ2-6, with 7 bases aligning to TRBD1. The CDR3 length is 14 residues. Germline assignment: CDR1 MDHEN and CDR2 SYDVKM. V trimming: 10 bases; J trimming: 2 bases; junction bases outside the gene matches: 5. CDR3 amino acids: CATGRGTGANVLTF. For the CDR3, the DNA is TGTGCCACCGGCAGGGGGACTGGGGCCAACGTCCTGACTTTC.

This clonotype occurred a few times. The chain combines TRBV4-3 with TRBJ1-1; 7 nucleotides line up with TRBD1. The germline gives CDR1 LGHNA, CDR2 YSLEER. The junction had 3 bases not matched to a gene; V was cut back by 4 bases and J by 1 base. The CDR3 has 14 amino acids. The chain's CDR3 is CASSPWTGNTEAFF. In DNA form, the CDR3 reads TGCGCCAGCAGCCCCTGGACAGGGAACACTGAAGCTTTCTTT.

This clonotype was picked up many times. The chain is built from TRBV19 and TRBJ1-5, with 10 positions matching TRBD1. The V gene end was trimmed by 7 bases and the J gene end by 2 bases; junction bases not matched to a gene: 2. CDR3 length equals 14 residues. Per the germline V gene, CDR1 is LNHDA and CDR2 is SQIVND (reference sequence). In DNA form, the CDR3 reads TGTGCCAGTACCGGGACAGGGGGCAATCAGCCCCAGCATTTT. Translated: CASTGTGGNQPQHF.

At least ten counts were recorded for this clonotype. This chain uses TRBV7-2 with TRBJ1-1; D is unresolved. The CDR3 contains 14 residues. With 5 bases removed from V and 4 bases from J, the gap between germline ends came to 14 bases. The germline CDR1 and CDR2 sequences are SGHTA and FQGNSA. The CDR3 DNA reads as TGTGCCAGCAGCAGGGCCCAAGGACTCACTGAAGCTTTCTTT. Translating gives CASSRAQGLTEAFF. The full variable domain, with the rest looked up from reference TRBV7-2 and TRBJ1-1, is GAGVSQSPSNKVTEKGKDVELRCDPISGHTALYWYRQSLGQGLEFLIYFQGNSAPDKSGLPSDRFSAERTGGSVSTLTIQRTQQEDSAVYLCASSRAQGLTEAFFGQGTRLTVV.

The V and J genes are TRBV6-2 or TRBV6-3 and TRBJ2-7, with D possibly being TRBD1 or TRBD2 (6 bases each). The CDR3 runs to 15 residues. The germline CDR1 and CDR2 sequences are MNHEY and SVGEGT. V shed 7 bases and J shed 1 base, with 17 bases lying between them. CDR3 protein: CASTKGGLVSYEQYF. As DNA, the CDR3 is TGTGCCAGCACCAAGGGGGGTCTTGTGTCCTACGAGCAGTACTTC.

CDR3 region: CAITPREGGNTEAFF. The CDR3 DNA reads as TGTGCCATCACCCCGAGGGAGGGAGGGAACACTGAAGCTTTCTTT. The rearrangement uses TRBV10-3 and TRBJ1-1; no firm D call. Germline V gene sequence: CDR1 ENHRY, CDR2 SYGVKD. This CDR3 contains 15 residues. V was clipped by 7 bases and J by 1 base, with 16 bases between them.

A single count supports this clonotype. A read error is possible here, since a much larger clone lies one base away. The chain couples TRBV5-1 to TRBJ1-5; no clear D gene. This CDR3 has 15 residues. In germline, CDR1 is SGHRS, CDR2 YFSETQ. CDR3 in DNA: TGCGCCAGCAGCTTGACCCCTGCATCCAATCAGCACCAGCATTTT. It codes for CASSLTPASNQHQHF.

The table lists this clonotype with many counts. J is TRBJ2-4 and V is TRBV7-2; 11 bases are shared with TRBD1. CDR1 and CDR2 from the germline V gene are SGHTA and FQGNSA. CDR3 length: 17 amino acids. V was pared by 5 bases and J by 2 bases, with 8 bases of the junction left unmatched. The CDR3 here is CASSPRTGGMTKNIQYF. CDR3 DNA: TGTGCCAGCAGCCCGCGGACAGGGGGCATGACCAAAAACATTCAGTACTTC.

In regard to this clonotype: The junction shows a germline mismatch at one end, possibly a read error. V gene TRBV19 combines with J gene TRBJ2-6, with 7 bases fitting TRBD2. CDR1 and CDR2 from the germline V gene are LNHDA and SQIVND (reference sequence). The CDR3 is 19 amino acids. DNA of the CDR3: TGTGCCAGTAGTGCGTCTCGGGGAGGGACTCCCTCTGGGGCAAACGTACTGACTTTC. Translated, it gives CASSASRGGTPSGANVLTF.

This clonotype was counted only a few times. The V gene is TRBV29-1, the J gene TRBJ1-1; D remains ambiguous. From germline, CDR1 is SQVTM and CDR2 ANQGSEA. Trimming shortened V by 4 bases and J by 5 bases, and 14 bases separated the two germline ends. This CDR3 is 13 amino acids long. The CDR3 loop is CSVVGLLGTEAFF. CDR3 DNA sequence: TGCAGCGTTGTAGGTCTCTTGGGAACTGAAGCTTTCTTT.

The sample holds many counts of this clonotype. The chain combines TRBV7-2 with TRBJ2-3; unclear D gene. The CDR3 is 13 residues long. The ends were cut back, 5 bases at V and 0 bases at J, with 6 bases in the middle. Germline CDR1 and CDR2: SGHTA and FQGNSA. CDR3 bases: TGTGCCAGCAGCGCAAGTAGCACAGATACGCAGTATTTT. Protein product: CASSASSTDTQYF.

This clonotype appeared a few times. The rearrangement uses TRBV24-1 and TRBJ2-1; TRBD1 matches 9 bases. Looked up from germline, CDR1 is KGHDR and CDR2 is SFDVKD. This CDR3 is built from 15 residues. Trimming at V came to 3 bases and at J to 8 bases, leaving 7 bases not matched to a gene. The CDR3, as DNA: TGTGCCACCAGTGATAACAGGGGGCATGTATATGAGCAGTTCTTC. Protein product: CATSDNRGHVYEQFF.

The table lists this clonotype with a few counts. The chain carries TRBV5-4 and TRBJ1-1; TRBD1 agrees at 7 bases. V shed 1 base, J shed 7 bases, and the junction held 7 bases outside the gene matches. Germline-derived CDR1 and CDR2 are SGHNT and YYREEE (reference sequence). This CDR3 region has 14 residues. CDR3 residues: CASSLSRDSFEAFF. CDR3 in DNA: TGTGCCAGCAGCTTGTCCCGGGACAGTTTTGAAGCTTTCTTT.

A few counts support this clonotype. The chain is built from TRBV12-3 or TRBV12-4 and TRBJ1-5; maybe TRBD1 (5 bases). V was shortened by 5 bases and J by 1 base, with 15 bases between the two germline ends. This CDR3 is built from 16 residues. The DNA of the CDR3 is TGTGCCAGCAGTCCCCAAGAGGGGCACAGCAATCAGCCCCAGCATTTT. Its protein is CASSPQEGHSNQPQHF.

This chain connects TRBV28 to TRBJ1-1; D possibly corresponds to TRBD1 (5 bases). This CDR3 is 16 amino acids long. Germline V gene data show CDR1 as MDHEN and CDR2 as SYDVKM. With 5 bases removed from V and 1 base from J, the gap between germline ends came to 17 bases. CDR3 bases: TGTGCCAGCAGTCGAATCTCCGGGACGGGGAACACTGAAGCTTTCTTT. It specifies CASSRISGTGNTEAFF. The full variable domain, rest sourced from reference TRBV28 and TRBJ1-1, is DVKVTQSSRYLVKRTGEKVFLECVQDMDHENMFWYRQDPGLGLRLIYFSYDVKMKEKGDIPEGYSVSREKKERFSLILESASTNQTSMYLCASSRISGTGNTEAFFGQGTRLTVV.

The chain recombines TRBV20-1 with TRBJ2-7, with D tentatively TRBD1 or TRBD2 (7 bases each). Germline loops: CDR1 DFQATT, CDR2 SNEGSKA (reference sequence). The CDR3 loop spans 16 amino acids. V lost 3 bases to trimming and J lost 1 base, with 19 bases between them. The CDR3 sequence: CSASRQGGGMSYEQYF. In DNA form, the CDR3 reads TGCAGTGCTAGCAGACAGGGAGGGGGTATGTCCTACGAGCAGTACTTC.

The sample holds a few counts of this clonotype. The chain is built from TRBV12-3 or TRBV12-4 and TRBJ2-3; D might be TRBD2 (5 bases). V was pared by 3 bases and J by 2 bases, with 12 bases between. This CDR3 comprises 15 residues. The CDR3 reads CASSFSWRTTDTQYF. In nucleotides, the CDR3 is TGTGCCAGCAGTTTCTCATGGAGGACCACAGATACGCAGTATTTT.

This clonotype was detected ten times or more. The rearrangement uses TRBV20-1 and TRBJ2-7; no firm D call. V was trimmed by 5 bases and J by 2 bases, leaving 13 bases between them. The length of the CDR3 is 13 residues. From germline, CDR1 is DFQATT and CDR2 SNEGSKA (reference sequence). CDR3 DNA: TGCAGTGCTGAACATATAGGACCCTACGAGCAGTACTTC. The encoded protein is CSAEHIGPYEQYF.

This clonotype was detected ten times or more. J is TRBJ1-2 and V is TRBV12-3 or TRBV12-4; the D gene is possibly TRBD1 (5 bases). The CDR3 has 12 residues. The V and J ends lost 3 bases and 5 bases respectively, with 7 bases between them. The CDR3 loop reads CASSLGEYGYTF. DNA for the CDR3: TGTGCCAGCAGTTTGGGGGAATATGGCTACACCTTC.